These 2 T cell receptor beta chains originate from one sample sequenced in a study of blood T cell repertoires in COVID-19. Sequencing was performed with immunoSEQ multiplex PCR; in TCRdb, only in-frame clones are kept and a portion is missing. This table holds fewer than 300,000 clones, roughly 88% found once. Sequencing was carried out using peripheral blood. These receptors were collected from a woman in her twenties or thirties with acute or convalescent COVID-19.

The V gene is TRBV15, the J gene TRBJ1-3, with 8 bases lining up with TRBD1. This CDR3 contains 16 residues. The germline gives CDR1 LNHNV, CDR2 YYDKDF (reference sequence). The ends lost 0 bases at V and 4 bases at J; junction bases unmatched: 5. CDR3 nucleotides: TGTGCCACCAGCAGAGATCCGACAGGGGTAGGAAACACCATATATTTT. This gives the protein CATSRDPTGVGNTIYF.

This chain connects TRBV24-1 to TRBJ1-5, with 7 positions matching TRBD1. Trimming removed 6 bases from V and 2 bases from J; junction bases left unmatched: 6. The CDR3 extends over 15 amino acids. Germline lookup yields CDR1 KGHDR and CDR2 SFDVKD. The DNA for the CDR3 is TGTGCCACCAGTAACAGGGGCTATGGCAATCAGCCCCAGCATTTT. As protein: CATSNRGYGNQPQHF.